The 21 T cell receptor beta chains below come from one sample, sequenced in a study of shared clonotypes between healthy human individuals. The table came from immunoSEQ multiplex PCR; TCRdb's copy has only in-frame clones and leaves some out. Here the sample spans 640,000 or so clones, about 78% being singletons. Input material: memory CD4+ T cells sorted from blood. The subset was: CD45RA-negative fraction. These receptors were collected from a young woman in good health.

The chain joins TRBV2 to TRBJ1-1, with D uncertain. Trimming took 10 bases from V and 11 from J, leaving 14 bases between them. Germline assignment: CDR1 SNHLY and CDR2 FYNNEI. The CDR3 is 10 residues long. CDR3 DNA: TGTGCCAAATATCAGGACGAGGCTTTCTTT. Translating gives CAKYQDEAFF.

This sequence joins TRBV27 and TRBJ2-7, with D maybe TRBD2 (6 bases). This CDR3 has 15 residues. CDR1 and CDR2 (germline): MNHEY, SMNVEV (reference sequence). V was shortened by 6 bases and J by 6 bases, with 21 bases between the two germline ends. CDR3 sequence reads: CASRSGGSGFFEQYF. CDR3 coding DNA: TGTGCCAGCAGATCCGGTGGTAGCGGTTTTTTCGAGCAGTACTTC.

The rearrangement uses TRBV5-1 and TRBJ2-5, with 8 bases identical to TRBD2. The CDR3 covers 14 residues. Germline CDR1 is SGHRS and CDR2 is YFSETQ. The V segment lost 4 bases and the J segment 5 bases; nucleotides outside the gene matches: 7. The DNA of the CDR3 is TGCGCCAGCAGCCCGGGGGGGTCCCAGGAGACCCAGTACTTC. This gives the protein CASSPGGSQETQYF.

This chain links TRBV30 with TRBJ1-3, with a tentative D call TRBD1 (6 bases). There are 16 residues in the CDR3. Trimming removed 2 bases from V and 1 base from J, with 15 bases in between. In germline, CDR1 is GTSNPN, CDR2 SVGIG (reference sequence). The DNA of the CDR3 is TGTGCCTGGAGTACCGGGACACTGTTGTCTGGAAACACCATATATTTT. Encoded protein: CAWSTGTLLSGNTIYF.

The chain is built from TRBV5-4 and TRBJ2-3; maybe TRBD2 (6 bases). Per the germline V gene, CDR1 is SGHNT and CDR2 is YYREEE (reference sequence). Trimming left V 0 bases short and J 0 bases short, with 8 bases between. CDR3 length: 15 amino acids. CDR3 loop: CASSLEAGSTDTQYF. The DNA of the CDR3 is TGTGCCAGCAGCTTGGAAGCGGGCAGCACAGATACGCAGTATTTT.

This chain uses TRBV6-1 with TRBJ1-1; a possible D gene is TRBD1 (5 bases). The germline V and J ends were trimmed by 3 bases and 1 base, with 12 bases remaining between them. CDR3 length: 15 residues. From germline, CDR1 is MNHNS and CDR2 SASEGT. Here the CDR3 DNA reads TGTGCCAGCAGTGACTTTTCGGGGGGGAACACTGAAGCTTTCTTT. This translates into CASSDFSGGNTEAFF.

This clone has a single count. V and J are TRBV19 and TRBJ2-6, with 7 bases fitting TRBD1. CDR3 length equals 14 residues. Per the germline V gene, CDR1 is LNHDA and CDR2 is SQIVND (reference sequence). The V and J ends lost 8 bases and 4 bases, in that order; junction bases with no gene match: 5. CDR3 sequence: CASSTGEGANVLTF. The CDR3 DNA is TGTGCCAGTTCAACAGGGGAAGGGGCCAACGTCCTGACTTTC. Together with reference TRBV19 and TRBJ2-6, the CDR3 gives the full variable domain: DGGITQSPKYLFRKEGQNVTLSCEQNLNHDAMYWYRQDPGQGLRLIYYSQIVNDFQKGDIAEGYSVSREKKESFPLTVTSAQKNPTAFYLCASSTGEGANVLTFGAGSRLTVL.

CDR3 residues: CASSYLAGVGNEQFF. For the CDR3, the DNA is TGTGCCAGCAGTTACCTAGCGGGAGTGGGGAATGAGCAGTTCTTC. The chain joins TRBV6-6 to TRBJ2-1; the match to TRBD2 covers 10 bases. This CDR3 has 15 residues. Losses at the gene ends were 2 bases for V and 7 bases for J; bases not matched to a gene: 5. Germline CDR1 is MNHNY and CDR2 is SVGAGI (reference sequence).

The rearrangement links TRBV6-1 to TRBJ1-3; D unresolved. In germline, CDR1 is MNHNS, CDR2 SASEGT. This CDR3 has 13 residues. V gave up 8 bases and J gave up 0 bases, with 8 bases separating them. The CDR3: CASRGNSGNTIYF. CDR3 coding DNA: TGTGCCAGCCGGGGAAACTCTGGAAACACCATATATTTT.

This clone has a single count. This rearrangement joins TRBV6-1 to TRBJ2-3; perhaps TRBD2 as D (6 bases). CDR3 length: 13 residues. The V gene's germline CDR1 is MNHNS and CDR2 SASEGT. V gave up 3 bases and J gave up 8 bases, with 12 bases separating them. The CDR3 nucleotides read TGTGCCAGCAGTGACAGGTGGGAGGTTACGCAGTATTTT. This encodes CASSDRWEVTQYF.

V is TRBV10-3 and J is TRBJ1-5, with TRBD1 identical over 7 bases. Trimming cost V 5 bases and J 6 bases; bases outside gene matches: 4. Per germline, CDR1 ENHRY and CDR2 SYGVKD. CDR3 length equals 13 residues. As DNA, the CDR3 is TGTGCCATCAGTACAGGGGAGCCTCAGCCCCAGCATTTT. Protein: CAISTGEPQPQHF.

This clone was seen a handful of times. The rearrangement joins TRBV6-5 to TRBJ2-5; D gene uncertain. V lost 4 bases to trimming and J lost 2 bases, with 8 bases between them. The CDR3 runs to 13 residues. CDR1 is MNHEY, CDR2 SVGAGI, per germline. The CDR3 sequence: CASSLAAQETQYF. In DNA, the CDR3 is TGTGCCAGCAGTTTGGCAGCTCAAGAGACCCAGTACTTC.

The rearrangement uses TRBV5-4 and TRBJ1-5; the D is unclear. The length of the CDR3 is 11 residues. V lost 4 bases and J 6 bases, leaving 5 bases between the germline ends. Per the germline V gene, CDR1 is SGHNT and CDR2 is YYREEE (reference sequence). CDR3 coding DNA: TGTGCCAGCAGCCCGGCTCAGCCCCAGCATTTT. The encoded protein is CASSPAQPQHF. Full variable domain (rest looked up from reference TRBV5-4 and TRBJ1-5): ETGVTQSPTHLIKTRGQQVTLRCSSQSGHNTVSWYQQALGQGPQFIFQYYREEENGRGNFPPRFSGLQFPNYSSELNVNALELDDSALYLCASSPAQPQHFGDGTRLSIL.

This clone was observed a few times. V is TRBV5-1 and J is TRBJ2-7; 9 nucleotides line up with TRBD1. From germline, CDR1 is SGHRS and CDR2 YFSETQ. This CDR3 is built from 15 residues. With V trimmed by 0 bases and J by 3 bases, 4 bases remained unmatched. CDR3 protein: CASSLGGTGIYEQYF. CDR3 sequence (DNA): TGCGCCAGCAGCTTGGGTGGGACAGGGATCTACGAGCAGTACTTC.

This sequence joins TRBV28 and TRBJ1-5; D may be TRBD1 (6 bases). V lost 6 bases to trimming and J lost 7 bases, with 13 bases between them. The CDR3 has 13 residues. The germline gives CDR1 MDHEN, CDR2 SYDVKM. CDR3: CASSQGGGQPQHF. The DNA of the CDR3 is TGTGCCAGCAGCCAAGGGGGTGGACAGCCCCAGCATTTT.

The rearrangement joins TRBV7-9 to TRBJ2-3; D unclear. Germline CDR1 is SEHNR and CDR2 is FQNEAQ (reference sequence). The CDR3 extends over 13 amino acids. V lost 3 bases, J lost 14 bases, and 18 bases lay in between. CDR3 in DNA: TGTGCCAGCAGCTTTGAAGGTGTAGGCCGGACGTATTTT. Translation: CASSFEGVGRTYF.

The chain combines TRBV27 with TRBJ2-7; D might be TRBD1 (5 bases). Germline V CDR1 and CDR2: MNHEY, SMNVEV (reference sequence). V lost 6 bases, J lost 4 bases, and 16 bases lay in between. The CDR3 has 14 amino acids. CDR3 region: CASSQHRNRYEQYF. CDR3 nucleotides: TGTGCCAGCAGCCAACACAGGAATCGGTACGAGCAGTACTTC.

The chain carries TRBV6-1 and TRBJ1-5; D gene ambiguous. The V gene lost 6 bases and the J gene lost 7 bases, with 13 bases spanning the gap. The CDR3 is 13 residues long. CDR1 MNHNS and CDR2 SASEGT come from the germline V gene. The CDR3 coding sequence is TGTGCCAGCAGGGAGGAGGGTGGACAGCCCCAGCATTTT. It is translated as CASREEGGQPQHF.

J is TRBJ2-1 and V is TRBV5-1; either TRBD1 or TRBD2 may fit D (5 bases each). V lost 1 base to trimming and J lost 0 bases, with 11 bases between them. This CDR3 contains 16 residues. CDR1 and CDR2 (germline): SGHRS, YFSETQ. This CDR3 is CASSLSGRSSYNEQFF. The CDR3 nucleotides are TGCGCCAGCAGCTTGTCGGGACGGAGCTCCTACAATGAGCAGTTCTTC.

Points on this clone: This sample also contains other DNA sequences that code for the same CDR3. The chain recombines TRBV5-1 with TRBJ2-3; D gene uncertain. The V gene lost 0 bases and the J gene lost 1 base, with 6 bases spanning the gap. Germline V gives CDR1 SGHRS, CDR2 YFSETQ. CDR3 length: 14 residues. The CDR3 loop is CASSLEQGTDTQYF. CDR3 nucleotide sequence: TGCGCCAGCAGCTTGGAGCAGGGCACAGATACGCAGTATTTT.

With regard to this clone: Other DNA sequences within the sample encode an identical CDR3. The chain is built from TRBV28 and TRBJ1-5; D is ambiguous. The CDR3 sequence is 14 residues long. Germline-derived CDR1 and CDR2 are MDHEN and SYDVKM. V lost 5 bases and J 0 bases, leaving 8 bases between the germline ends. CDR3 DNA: TGTGCCAGCAGTCCCACACATAGCAATCAGCCCCAGCATTTT. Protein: CASSPTHSNQPQHF. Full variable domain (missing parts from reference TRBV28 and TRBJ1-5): DVKVTQSSRYLVKRTGEKVFLECVQDMDHENMFWYRQDPGLGLRLIYFSYDVKMKEKGDIPEGYSVSREKKERFSLILESASTNQTSMYLCASSPTHSNQPQHFGDGTRLSIL.